The 17 T cell receptor beta chains reported below all come from one sample, sequenced in a study of T-cell memory formation after mild COVID-19. TCRdb fed the 5' RACE reads into MiXCR, producing one record per CDR3 protein. The repertoire consists of 100,000 to 150,000 distinct CDR3 sequences, with about 6% occurring once and the leading ten covering around 2%. Sequences were obtained from PBMCs or a T cell subset sorted from them (not recorded which). The receptors were gathered from an adult woman who had mild COVID-19 (a few samples of this study predate the infection). Cell type and time point are not known.

There are many counts of this clonotype. V is TRBV20-1 and J is TRBJ2-7; no definite D call. Trimming removed 6 bases from V and 5 bases from J, with 14 bases in between. Germline V gene sequence: CDR1 DFQATT, CDR2 SNEGSKA (reference sequence). This CDR3 is 12 amino acids long. CDR3 sequence reads: CSAPLPVNEQYF. The CDR3 DNA follows: TGCAGTGCGCCCCTCCCCGTCAACGAGCAGTACTTC.

In its sample, this clonotype was seen many times. V and J are TRBV7-7 and TRBJ2-1, with TRBD2 matching 14 bases. Per germline, CDR1 SSHAT and CDR2 FNYEAQ (reference sequence). The CDR3 has 15 residues. The junction had 3 bases not matched to a gene; V was cut back by 5 bases and J by 6 bases. The CDR3 nucleotides are TGTGCCAGCAGCATGGGACTAGCGGGGGTCAATGAGCAGTTCTTC. Amino acid sequence: CASSMGLAGVNEQFF.

The gene calls are TRBV24-1 and TRBJ2-1; 13 bases are a match to TRBD2. CDR3 size: 16 residues. CDR1 KGHDR and CDR2 SFDVKD come from the germline V gene. V was pared by 6 bases and J by 7 bases, with 8 bases of the junction left unmatched. CDR3 loop: CATSRTSGSMANEQFF. The CDR3 DNA reads TGTGCCACCAGTCGGACTAGCGGGAGTATGGCAAATGAGCAGTTCTTC.

The chain couples TRBV6-2 or TRBV6-3 to TRBJ2-1; the match to TRBD2 covers 11 bases. V lost 6 bases, J lost 8 bases, and 15 bases stayed unmatched. CDR1 is MNHEY and CDR2 is SVGEGT in the germline V gene. The CDR3 has 17 amino acids. Written as DNA, the CDR3 is TGTGCCAGCAGAATCCCCATAGCGGGAGGGCCATCCGATGAGCAGTTCTTC. It is translated as CASRIPIAGGPSDEQFF.

This clonotype was counted at least ten times. The chain links TRBV20-1 to TRBJ1-1; no clear D. The CDR3 consists of 15 residues. The V and J ends lost 3 bases and 2 bases respectively, with 16 bases between them. Germline CDR1 is DFQATT and CDR2 is SNEGSKA (reference sequence). CDR3 sequence: CSARKVDSANTEAFF. CDR3 nucleotide sequence: TGCAGTGCTAGGAAGGTGGACTCCGCTAACACTGAAGCTTTCTTT.

V is TRBV3-1 and J is TRBJ1-1; a weak D match, TRBD1 (6 bases). Germline V gene sequence: CDR1 LGHDT, CDR2 YNNKEL (reference sequence). The ends were cut back, 0 bases at V and 7 bases at J, with 21 bases in the middle. The CDR3 consists of 17 residues. CDR3 residues: CASSQDLRLGGRSEAFF. CDR3 coding DNA: TGTGCCAGCAGCCAAGATCTGAGGTTAGGGGGGCGGAGTGAAGCTTTCTTT.

At least ten counts were recorded for this clonotype. The chain uses TRBV12-3 or TRBV12-4 and TRBJ1-3; weak D call: TRBD1 (5 bases). Between the trimmed V and J ends, which lost 3 bases and 0 bases, there was a span of 9 bases. This CDR3 is 15 amino acids long. The CDR3 bases are TGTGCCAGCAGTTTTGGGACGGTCTCTGGAAACACCATATATTTT. Protein: CASSFGTVSGNTIYF.

This clonotype was observed a few times. J is TRBJ2-7 and V is TRBV20-1; 9 bases fit TRBD2. The CDR3 is made up of 15 amino acids. Germline V CDR1 and CDR2: DFQATT, SNEGSKA (reference sequence). Trimming cost V 6 bases and J 2 bases; bases outside gene matches: 11. The CDR3 DNA follows: TGCAGTGCGACCCCGTGGAGCGGGAGGACCTACGAGCAGTACTTC. Residues: CSATPWSGRTYEQYF.

The rearrangement links TRBV6-2 or TRBV6-3 to TRBJ2-3; TRBD1 aligns across 7 bases. The CDR3 is made up of 17 amino acids. Germline CDR1 is MNHEY and CDR2 is SVGEGT. Trimming took 1 base from V and 0 from J; bases not matched to a gene: 7. The CDR3 coding sequence is TGTGCCAGCAGTTACTTTCGGGACAGATTGAGCACAGATACGCAGTATTTT. As protein: CASSYFRDRLSTDTQYF.

This clonotype was seen a few times. The genes are TRBV7-2 and TRBJ2-5; 7 bases fit TRBD1. CDR3 length: 14 residues. V was pared by 8 bases and J by 1 base, with 7 bases of the junction left unmatched. The germline gives CDR1 SGHTA, CDR2 FQGNSA. The CDR3 nucleotides are TGTGCCAGCGCCCCCGGGACAGCCCAAGAGACCCAGTACTTC. Its protein product is CASAPGTAQETQYF.

In its sample, this clonotype was seen a few times. The chain is built from TRBV20-1 and TRBJ1-1; D not resolved. Germline V gives CDR1 DFQATT, CDR2 SNEGSKA (reference sequence). This CDR3 has 11 amino acids. V lost 6 bases and J lost 8, with 13 bases in between. The CDR3 loop reads CSAWRVREAFF. Here the CDR3 DNA reads TGCAGTGCGTGGCGGGTGCGGGAAGCTTTCTTT.

This clonotype was found many times. The CDR3 reads CSVQTGISNQPQHF. The DNA of the CDR3 is TGCAGCGTCCAAACAGGGATTAGCAATCAGCCCCAGCATTTT. This sequence joins TRBV29-1 and TRBJ1-5, with D possibly TRBD1 on 6 matching bases. CDR1 and CDR2 (germline): SQVTM, ANQGSEA. This CDR3 is built from 14 residues. The V end lost 6 bases, the J end lost 0 bases, and 12 bases lay between the germline ends. The complete variable domain, with remaining parts taken from reference TRBV29-1 and TRBJ1-5, reads SAVISQKPSRDICQRGTSLTIQCQVDSQVTMMFWYRQQPGQSLTLIATANQGSEATYESGFVIDKFPISRPNLTFSTLTVSNMSPEDSSIYLCSVQTGISNQPQHFGDGTRLSIL.

In its sample, this clonotype was seen a few times. The chain links TRBV2 to TRBJ2-7; D perhaps matches TRBD1 (6 bases). The length of the CDR3 is 13 residues. Germline lookup yields CDR1 SNHLY and CDR2 FYNNEI. Trimming cost V 8 bases and J 3 bases, with 14 bases left between them. This chain's CDR3 is CASSRLQGYEQYF. CDR3 nucleotides: TGTGCCAGCTCTCGTCTACAGGGCTACGAGCAGTACTTC.

The chain couples TRBV12-3 or TRBV12-4 to TRBJ1-1, with a weak D call TRBD1 (6 bases). V was clipped by 4 bases and J by 0 bases, with 12 bases between them. This CDR3 comprises 15 residues. The CDR3 DNA follows: TGTGCCAGCAGTTGGGGGGGCATCTTGAACACTGAAGCTTTCTTT. Its translation is CASSWGGILNTEAFF.

This clonotype came up many times. The chain joins TRBV2 to TRBJ2-7, with TRBD1 matching 8 bases. Germline CDR1 SNHLY, CDR2 FYNNEI. This CDR3 has 15 residues. V lost 3 bases to trimming and J lost 5 bases; unmatched junction nucleotides: 9. CDR3 amino acids: CASSDRADRVNEQYF. The CDR3 region has the DNA TGTGCCAGCAGTGATAGGGCGGACAGGGTAAACGAGCAGTACTTC.

In its sample, this clonotype was seen a few times. The chain employs TRBV24-1 and TRBJ2-4; maybe TRBD1 (5 bases). CDR3 size: 16 residues. CDR1 is KGHDR, CDR2 SFDVKD, per germline. Trimming removed 4 bases at V and 7 bases at J, with 19 bases between. The CDR3 region has the DNA TGTGCCACCAGTGACTCCTCAGGGTGGTCAGCGAACATTCAGTACTTC. As protein: CATSDSSGWSANIQYF.

This clonotype was recorded a few times. It is likely a read error, because the conserved phenylalanine at the end of the CDR3 is missing. Because the CDR3's place on the DNA is in doubt, the DNA is left out and the CDR3 is given as listed by TCRdb. The chain couples TRBV2 to TRBJ2-1; the table's D call TRBD1 went unverified against the DNA. Counting both end residues, the CDR3 totals 10 amino acids. Germline-derived CDR1 and CDR2 are SNHLY and FYNNEI. The CDR3 sequence: CASSEGGWEG.